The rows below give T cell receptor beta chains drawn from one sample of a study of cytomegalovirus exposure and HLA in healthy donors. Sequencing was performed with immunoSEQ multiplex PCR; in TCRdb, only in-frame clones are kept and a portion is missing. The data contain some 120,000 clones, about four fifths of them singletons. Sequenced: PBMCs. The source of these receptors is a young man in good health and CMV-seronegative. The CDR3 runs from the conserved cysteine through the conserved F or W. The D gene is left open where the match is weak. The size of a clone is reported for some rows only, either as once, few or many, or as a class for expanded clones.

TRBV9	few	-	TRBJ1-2	TGTGCCAGCAGCGTAAAGGCGGACTATGGCTACACCTTC	CASSVKADYGYTF
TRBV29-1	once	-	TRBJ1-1	TGCAGCGTTGAAGATCCGGGGGGGGAAGCTTTCTTT	CSVEDPGGEAFF
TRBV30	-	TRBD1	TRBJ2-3	TGTGCCTGGAGTGTCGGCACAGGGGGCATCACAGATACGCAGTATTTT	CAWSVGTGGITDTQYF
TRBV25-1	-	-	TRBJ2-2	TGTGCCAGCAGTGAATCCGTGTATTCAGTTGGGGAGCTGTTTTTT	CASSESVYSVGELFF
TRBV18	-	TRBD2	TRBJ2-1	TGTGCCAGCTCACCCGGTAGCGGGAGGGAAAATTTCTTC	CASSPGSGRENFF
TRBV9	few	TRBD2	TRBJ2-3	TGTGCCAGCAGCGTGGGACTAGCGAGAGCACTTGGGGCAGATACGCAGTATTTT	CASSVGLARALGADTQYF
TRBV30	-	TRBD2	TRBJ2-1	TGTGCCTGGAGGGAAGGGACTAGCAGCCACAATGAGCAGTTCTTC	CAWREGTSSHNEQFF
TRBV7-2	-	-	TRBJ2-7	TGTGCCAGCAGCTTCCGGGGAGCAGCCGAGCAGTACTTC	CASSFRGAAEQYF
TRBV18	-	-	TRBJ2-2	TGTGCCAGCTCACCACGGGACTCGATGAAAGGGGAGCTGTTTTTT	CASSPRDSMKGELFF
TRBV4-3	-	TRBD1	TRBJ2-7	TGCGCCAGCAGCACCCATGTGGGACAGGGAGCTTACGAGCAGTACTTC	CASSTHVGQGAYEQYF
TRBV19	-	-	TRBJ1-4	TGTGCTACAGGGCCAACTAATGAAAAACTGTTTTTT	CATGPTNEKLFF
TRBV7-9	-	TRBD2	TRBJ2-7	TGTGCCAGCAGCTTAGGTTGGGGGGGGATCAACTACGAGCAGTACTTC	CASSLGWGGINYEQYF
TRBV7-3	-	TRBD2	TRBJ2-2	TGTGCCAGCAACAATGGACTAGCGGGAGCCGGGGAGCTGTTTTTT	CASNNGLAGAGELFF
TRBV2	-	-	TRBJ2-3	TGTGCCAGCAGCAAGGGGACAAAGGATAGAGATACGCAGTATTTT	CASSKGTKDRDTQYF